This T cell receptor (beta chain) was observed in a study of cytomegalovirus exposure and HLA in healthy donors. On this clone itself: The antigen is unknown.

PCR used 60 Vbeta primers and 13 Jbeta primers. Repertoires were generated with immunoSEQ multiplex PCR, while TCRdb's copy carries only in-frame clones and drops some. This table lists 68,000 or so clones. Study-level points and caveats: Presence/absence analysis assumed near-uniform sequencing depth across donors.

Trimming cost V 3 bases and J 2 bases; bases outside gene matches: 7. Germline V gene sequence: CDR1 MGHRA, CDR2 YSYEKL. CDR3 length: 15 residues. The chain couples TRBV4-1 to TRBJ2-7, with TRBD1 identical over 7 bases. Sequencing was carried out using PBMCs. This receptor was taken from a female donor in good health and CMV-seropositive. The CDR3 nucleotides are TGCGCCAGCAGCCAGATAGGGGACAGCGCCTACGAGCAGTACTTC. Translated, it gives CASSQIGDSAYEQYF.